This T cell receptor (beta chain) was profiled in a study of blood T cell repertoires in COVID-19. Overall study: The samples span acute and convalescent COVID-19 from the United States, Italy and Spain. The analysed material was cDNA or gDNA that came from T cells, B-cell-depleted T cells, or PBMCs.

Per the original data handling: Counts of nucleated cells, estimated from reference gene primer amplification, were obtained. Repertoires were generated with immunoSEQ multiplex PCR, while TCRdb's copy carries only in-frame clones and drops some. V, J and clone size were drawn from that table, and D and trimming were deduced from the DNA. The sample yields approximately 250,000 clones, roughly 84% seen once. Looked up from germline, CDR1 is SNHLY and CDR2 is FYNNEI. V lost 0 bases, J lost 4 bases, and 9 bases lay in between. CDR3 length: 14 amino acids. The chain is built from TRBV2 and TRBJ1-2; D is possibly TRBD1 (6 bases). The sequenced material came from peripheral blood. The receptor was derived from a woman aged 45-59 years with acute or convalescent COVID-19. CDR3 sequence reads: CASSEARTVYGYTF. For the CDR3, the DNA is TGTGCCAGCAGTGAAGCGCGGACAGTCTATGGCTACACCTTC.